This is a list of T cell receptor beta chains from one sample in a study of blood T cells in healthy people across ages. TCRdb recomputed calls from the 5' RACE reads with MiXCR, one row per CDR3 protein. The top ten clones hold approximately 20% of a sample with some 1 million distinct CDR3 sequences, under 55% of them seen once. The sample comprised blood. Receptor source: a woman aged 60-75 years in good health. Each CDR3 is given without its conserved first and last residue.

>TRBJ2-1|TRBV5-1
ASSQSGGNEQF
>TRBJ2-1|TRBV7-2
ASSLVGGAGGNEQF
>TRBJ2-5|TRBV27
ASKTGETQY
>TRBJ2-1|TRBV5-6
ASSSAGSYNEQF
>TRBJ1-1|TRBV20-1
SASQTMNTEAF
>TRBJ2-6|TRBV6-5
ATGGIFSGANVLT
>TRBJ2-7|TRBV5-1
ASRGVGGPRYEQY
>TRBJ1-2|TRBV2
ASSEGVPLYGYT
>TRBJ2-7|TRBV27
ASSRHTGTSEQY
>TRBJ1-4|TRBV27
ASSQGWSNEKLF
>TRBJ2-5|TRBV2
ASRRTSTQETQY
>TRBJ2-1|TRBV11-2
ASSLETSSREQF
>TRBJ2-3|TRBV4-1
ASSHPRLAGGPLDTQY
>TRBJ2-1|TRBV7-6
ASSFGQINNEQF
>TRBJ1-4|TRBV25-1
ASSEDGGKKLF
>TRBJ2-3|TRBV21-1
ASRYPRGLHITDTQY
>TRBJ2-1|TRBV9
ASSVGPGSSYNEQF
>TRBJ1-5|TRBV3-1
ASSPTRGVGANQPQH
>TRBJ2-7|TRBV4-2
ASSQSGTTASYEQY
>TRBJ1-2|TRBV20-1
SARDPNANYGYT
>TRBJ2-4|TRBV3-1
ASSPTDTLAKNIQY
>TRBJ2-3|TRBV24-1
ATSDATRGTDTQY
>TRBJ2-2|TRBV10-3
AISVDRENTGELF
>TRBJ2-5|TRBV7-3
ASSLGGPGETQY
>TRBJ2-7|TRBV28
ASSLGGRSHEQY
>TRBJ2-7|TRBV11-1
ASSQVGRYGYEQY
>TRBJ2-1|TRBV7-2
ASRETQGLAERPYNEQF
>TRBJ1-2|TRBV6-5
ASSYNPEGLGGYT
>TRBJ1-5|TRBV19
ATRTANQPQH
>TRBJ2-1|TRBV28
ASSLLSGQREQF
>TRBJ2-7|TRBV4-1
ASSQGEFYEQY
>TRBJ2-4|TRBV20-1
SARDSRLAGGGKNIQY
>TRBJ2-3|TRBV2
ASFGRGKSRTDTQY
>TRBJ2-5|TRBV15
ATSRDSLGDVETQY
>TRBJ2-2|TRBV3-1
ASSLPGTTGTGELF
>TRBJ2-7|TRBV20-1
SANDQGATGEQY
>TRBJ2-5|TRBV6-4
ASSEPNVVRKETQY
>TRBJ2-1|TRBV28
ASSLSLGSANEQF
>TRBJ2-1|TRBV6-5
ASSYRASGPYNEQF
>TRBJ2-1|TRBV7-2
ASSLDGFGGKEQF
>TRBJ2-3|TRBV7-2
ASSLIELSTDTQY
>TRBJ2-7|TRBV6-2/TRBV6-3
ASRGLYYEQY
>TRBJ2-3|TRBV24-1
ATSEQAGGRTDTQY
>TRBJ1-1|TRBV27
ASSFRQGNTEAF
>TRBJ2-5|TRBV6-2/TRBV6-3
ASSYGASGQETQY
>TRBJ1-2|TRBV12-3/TRBV12-4
ASSFDGNYGYT
>TRBJ2-1|TRBV18
ASSPFGLVEQF
>TRBJ2-3|TRBV5-6
ASSLVLAPSTDTQY
>TRBJ1-5|TRBV23-1
ASSQSSRLRDSNQPQH